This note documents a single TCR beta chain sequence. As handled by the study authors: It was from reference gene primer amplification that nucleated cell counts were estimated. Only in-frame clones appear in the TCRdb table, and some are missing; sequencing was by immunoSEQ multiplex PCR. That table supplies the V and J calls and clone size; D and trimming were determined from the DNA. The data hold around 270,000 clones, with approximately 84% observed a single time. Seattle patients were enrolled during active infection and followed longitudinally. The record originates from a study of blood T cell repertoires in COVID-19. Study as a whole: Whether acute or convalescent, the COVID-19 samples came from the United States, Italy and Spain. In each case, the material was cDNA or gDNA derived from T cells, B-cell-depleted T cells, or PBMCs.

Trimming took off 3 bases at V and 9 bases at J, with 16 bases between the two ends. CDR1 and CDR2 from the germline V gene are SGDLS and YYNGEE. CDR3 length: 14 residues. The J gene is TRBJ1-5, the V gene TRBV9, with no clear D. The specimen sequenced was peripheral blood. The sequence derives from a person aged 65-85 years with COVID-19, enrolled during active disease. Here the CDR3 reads CASSAENTGRPQHF. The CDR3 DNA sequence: TGTGCCAGCAGCGCCGAGAATACCGGTAGGCCCCAGCATTTT.